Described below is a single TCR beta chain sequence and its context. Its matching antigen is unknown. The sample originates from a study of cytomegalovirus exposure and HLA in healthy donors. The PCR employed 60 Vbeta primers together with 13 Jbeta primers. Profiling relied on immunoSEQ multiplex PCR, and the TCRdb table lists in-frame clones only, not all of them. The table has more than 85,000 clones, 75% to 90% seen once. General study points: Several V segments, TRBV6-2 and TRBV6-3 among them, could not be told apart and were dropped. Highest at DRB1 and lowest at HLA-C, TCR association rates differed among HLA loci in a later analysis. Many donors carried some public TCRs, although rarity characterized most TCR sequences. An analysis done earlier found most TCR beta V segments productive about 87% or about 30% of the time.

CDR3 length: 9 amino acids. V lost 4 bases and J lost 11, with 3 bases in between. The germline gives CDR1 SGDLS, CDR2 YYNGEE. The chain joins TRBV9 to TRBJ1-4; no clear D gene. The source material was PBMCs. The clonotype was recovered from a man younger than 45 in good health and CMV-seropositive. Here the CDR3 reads CASSLKLFF. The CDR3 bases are TGTGCCAGCAGCCTTAAACTGTTTTTT.